The T cell receptor beta chain under discussion was sequenced for a study of T cell responses to AZD1222 COVID-19 vaccine. About this clone: No antigen is known for it.

The study, taken as a whole, reports: Unmutated regions of variants are reportedly targeted by nearly half of spike-specific TCRs. Of the AZD1222 recipients, only five to seven were seropositive at baseline.

Trimming took 9 bases from V and 7 from J, leaving 13 bases between them. The CDR3 spans 12 residues. CDR1 is WNHNN, CDR2 SYGVQD, per germline (reference sequence). TCRdb's copy holds only in-frame clones and misses some; the assay was immunoSEQ multiplex PCR. The sample has about 170,000 clones, around 90% seen once; the top ten hold around 2.6%. The V and J genes are TRBV10-1 and TRBJ1-3; no definite D call. The source is an adult in good health. Specimen: peripheral blood, collected on day 0 of AZD1222 vaccination. CDR3 amino acids: CARLRSWNTIYF. CDR3 bases: TGCGCCAGATTGCGGAGCTGGAACACCATATATTTT.